This T cell receptor (beta chain) was obtained from a study of spatial heterogeneity in lung cancer. Time point denoted: sample taken at primary tumor resection. From tumor, nontumor lung or frozen PBMC, whole RNA was taken unsorted for sequencing. A unique molecular identifier was attached to every TCR cDNA molecule. TCRdb recomputed calls from the 5' RACE reads with MiXCR, one row per CDR3 protein. The sample lists roughly 39,000 distinct CDR3 sequences, 6.5% to 9.5% occurring once. Germline V lookup: CDR1 LGHNA, CDR2 YNFKEQ. Trimming took 0 bases from V and 2 from J, leaving 11 bases between them. The CDR3 length is 15 residues.

V is TRBV4-2 and J is TRBJ2-7, with D maybe TRBD1 (5 bases). The sequencing here drew on PBMCs, taken at surgery. The sequence was obtained from a male donor with early-stage non-small cell lung cancer. The CDR3 DNA sequence: TGTGCCAGCAGCCAAGAGCGCCAGGGCCCCTACGAGCAGTACTTC. Its translation is CASSQERQGPYEQYF.